The 23 T cell receptor beta chains reported below all come from one sample, sequenced in a study of neoadjuvant anti-PD-1 for oral cavity cancer. Sequenced by immunoSEQ multiplex PCR; TCRdb stores in-frame clones only, minus some. This table has about 32,000 clones, about 80% appearing once. The time point denotes: after neoadjuvant nivolumab, at surgical resection. The material sequenced was PBMCs, taken after nivolumab (anti-PD-1) treatment. The receptors were sampled from a person between 40 and 85 years old with oral cavity squamous cell carcinoma.

This clone showed up just a few times. The rearrangement joins TRBV5-4 to TRBJ2-7; 7 bases are a match to TRBD1. The CDR3 has 13 residues. Germline V lookup: CDR1 SGHNT, CDR2 YYREEE (reference sequence). The V and J ends lost 3 bases and 2 bases, in that order; junction bases with no gene match: 2. Here the CDR3 DNA reads TGTGCCAGCAGCTCGGGACAGACCTACGAGCAGTACTTC. This codes for CASSSGQTYEQYF.

The rearrangement uses TRBV7-9 and TRBJ2-1; TRBD2 aligns across 7 bases. The germline CDR1 and CDR2 sequences are SEHNR and FQNEAQ (reference sequence). V lost 4 bases to trimming and J lost 3 bases; unmatched junction nucleotides: 12. The CDR3 loop spans 17 amino acids. CDR3 in amino acids: CASSSTILADDYNEQFF. DNA for the CDR3: TGTGCCAGCAGCTCGACCATTCTAGCGGATGACTACAATGAGCAGTTCTTC.

This clone has just one count. V is TRBV7-9 and J is TRBJ2-1, with D tentatively TRBD1 (6 bases). The V end lost 6 bases, the J end lost 0 bases, and 18 bases lay between the germline ends. Germline loops: CDR1 SEHNR, CDR2 FQNEAQ (reference sequence). CDR3 length equals 17 residues. CDR3 bases: TGTGCCAGCAGTTCGAAACCGGGACAAAGCTCCTACAATGAGCAGTTCTTC. This translates into CASSSKPGQSSYNEQFF.

This clone has more than one count but fewer than ten. One junction end does not reproduce the germline sequence, and a read error may be involved. The chain links TRBV25-1 to TRBJ1-6; no reliable D call. Germline V lookup: CDR1 MGHDK, CDR2 SYGVNS. This CDR3 is 14 amino acids long. Here the CDR3 reads CASSEGRNKSPLHF. CDR3 coding DNA: TGTGCCAGCAGTGAAGGCAGAAATAAGTCACCCCTCCACTTT.

The chain couples TRBV19 to TRBJ1-3; D is unresolved. CDR1 and CDR2 from the germline V gene are LNHDA and SQIVND (reference sequence). Trimming left V 6 bases short and J 5 bases short, with 11 bases between. The CDR3 has 13 residues. CDR3 amino acids: CASRAGGRNTIYF. The CDR3 DNA follows: TGTGCCAGTAGGGCAGGAGGGAGAAACACCATATATTTT.

The V and J genes are TRBV5-1 and TRBJ2-3; TRBD2 matches at 14 bases. This CDR3 is built from 15 residues. The junction had 2 bases not matched to a gene; V was cut back by 4 bases and J by 4 bases. In germline, CDR1 is SGHRS, CDR2 YFSETQ. The CDR3 spells CASSLTSGGADTQYF. The CDR3 DNA follows: TGCGCCAGCAGCCTGACTAGCGGGGGGGCAGATACGCAGTATTTT.

This chain uses TRBV11-3 with TRBJ2-7; 8 bases are shared with TRBD1. Germline CDR1 is SGHNT and CDR2 is YENEEA. Losses at the gene ends were 5 bases for V and 2 bases for J; bases not matched to a gene: 8. This CDR3 has 15 residues. The CDR3 DNA sequence: TGTGCCAGCAGCCACAGGGGGGATGGTCCCTACGAGCAGTACTTC. This encodes CASSHRGDGPYEQYF.

The genes are TRBV4-1 and TRBJ1-6; D perhaps matches TRBD1 (5 bases). Trimming left V 4 bases short and J 9 bases short, with 7 bases between. The germline V gene encodes CDR1 MGHRA and CDR2 YSYEKL. This CDR3 has 12 residues. Here the CDR3 reads CASSLGGSPLHF. CDR3 nucleotide sequence: TGCGCCAGCAGCCTTGGGGGTTCACCCCTCCACTTT.

This chain uses TRBV5-6 with TRBJ2-5; the match to TRBD1 covers 8 bases. V shed 0 bases and J 5 bases; nucleotides not matched to a gene: 3. This CDR3 has 14 residues. In germline, CDR1 is SGHDT, CDR2 YYEEEE. CDR3: CASSLVQGAETQYF. The CDR3 DNA reads as TGTGCCAGCAGCTTGGTGCAGGGGGCGGAGACCCAGTACTTC.

This clone was counted a few times. CDR3 sequence reads: CASSQGGTGEKLFF. CDR3 coding DNA: TGCGCCAGCAGCCAAGGAGGGACAGGAGAAAAACTGTTTTTT. The chain couples TRBV4-1 to TRBJ1-4, with 8 bases aligning to TRBD1. The CDR3 contains 14 residues. V was clipped by 1 base and J by 8 bases; unmatched bases: 3. CDR1 and CDR2 (germline): MGHRA, YSYEKL.

The chain uses TRBV5-1 and TRBJ2-7; D may be TRBD2 (5 bases). This CDR3 is built from 13 residues. The germline V gene has CDR1 SGHRS and CDR2 YFSETQ. The V gene lost 2 bases and the J gene lost 7 bases, with 13 bases spanning the gap. The CDR3 reads CASSFRGPAEQYF. CDR3 nucleotide sequence: TGCGCCAGCAGCTTTCGAGGGCCCGCGGAGCAGTACTTC.

Here the CDR3 DNA reads TGCGCCAGCAGCGCAGGGAATCGCGGAGATGGGGAGCAGTTCTTC. Protein: CASSAGNRGDGEQFF. The rearrangement uses TRBV5-1 and TRBJ2-1; maybe TRBD1 (5 bases). CDR1 SGHRS and CDR2 YFSETQ come from the germline V gene. Trimming removed 4 bases from V and 10 bases from J, with 21 bases in between. This CDR3 has 15 amino acids.

The chain joins TRBV21-1 to TRBJ2-7; no DNA check was done on the table's D call, TRBD1. TRBV21-1 is a documented pseudogene. The CDR3 extends over 16 amino acids. CDR3 amino acids: CASSNFKTGLFHEQYF. For the CDR3, the DNA is TGTGCCAGCAGCAATTTCAAGACAGGTCTATTCCACGAGCAGTACTTC.

CDR3 loop: CASSQGPQPQHF. For the CDR3, the DNA is TGTGCCAGCAGCCAGGGTCCTCAGCCCCAGCATTTT. The chain couples TRBV7-8 to TRBJ1-5; a weak D match, TRBD1 (5 bases). Germline V lookup: CDR1 SGHVS, CDR2 FQNEAQ. V gave up 5 bases and J gave up 6 bases, with 8 bases separating them. The CDR3 length is 12 residues.

This chain connects TRBV14 to TRBJ1-4, with 8 bases identical to TRBD1. The junction had 15 bases not matched to a gene; V was cut back by 6 bases and J by 15 bases. This CDR3 is 14 amino acids long. The germline gives CDR1 SGHDN, CDR2 FVKESK. The CDR3 region is CASSLQGVGKTVFF. Here the CDR3 DNA reads TGTGCCAGCAGTCTACAGGGGGTAGGAAAAACGGTGTTTTTT.

The CDR3 loop reads CASSSHRGGDQPQHF. DNA of the CDR3: TGTGCCAGCAGCTCACACAGGGGAGGGGATCAGCCCCAGCATTTT. V is TRBV7-8 and J is TRBJ1-5; the match to TRBD1 covers 7 bases. V lost 4 bases to trimming and J lost 5 bases; unmatched junction nucleotides: 8. Germline V gene sequence: CDR1 SGHVS, CDR2 FQNEAQ. There are 15 residues in the CDR3.

Turning to this clone: The sample has other DNA sequences that encode this CDR3 too. V and J are TRBV5-6 and TRBJ2-5, with D unclear. Trimming pared 1 base from V and 2 bases from J, leaving 9 bases between. The CDR3 totals 14 residues. CDR1 is SGHDT and CDR2 is YYEEEE in the germline V gene. CDR3 bases: TGTGCCAGCAGCTTGTCGGTCCTACAAGAGACCCAGTACTTC. Translating gives CASSLSVLQETQYF.

CDR3 loop: CASRRGTGYQETQYF. The DNA of the CDR3 is TGTGCCAGCAGAAGGGGGACAGGGTACCAAGAGACCCAGTACTTC. The genes are TRBV28 and TRBJ2-5; 9 bases line up with TRBD1. Looked up from germline, CDR1 is MDHEN and CDR2 is SYDVKM. With 6 bases clipped from V and 0 bases from J, the junction kept 5 bases outside the gene matches. The CDR3 totals 15 residues.

This chain connects TRBV6-1 to TRBJ2-7; either TRBD1 or TRBD2 may fit D (5 bases each). CDR1 and CDR2 from the germline V gene are MNHNS and SASEGT. CDR3 size: 10 residues. Trimming removed 10 bases from V and 13 bases from J, with 17 bases in between. CDR3 DNA sequence: TGTGCCACCATCGAGGGGCGGGTTTACTTC. Protein: CATIEGRVYF.

The V gene is TRBV30, the J gene TRBJ1-4; 9 bases line up with TRBD1. J lost 3 bases, V lost 2 bases, and 13 bases had no gene match. The length of the CDR3 is 18 residues. Germline loops: CDR1 GTSNPN, CDR2 SVGIG (reference sequence). CDR3 amino acids: CAWSPGQGSGRANEKLFF. DNA for the CDR3: TGTGCCTGGAGTCCGGGACAGGGTTCCGGACGGGCTAATGAAAAACTGTTTTTT. Complete variable domain (other parts from reference TRBV30 and TRBJ1-4): SQTIHQWPATLVQPVGSPLSLECTVEGTSNPNLYWYRQAAGRGLQLLFYSVGIGQISSEVPQNLSASRPQDRQFILSSKKLLLSDSGFYLCAWSPGQGSGRANEKLFFGSGTQLSVL.

This clone is termed medium-sized. V is TRBV5-6 and J is TRBJ1-2, with TRBD1 matching over 9 bases. This CDR3 has 15 amino acids. Trimming at V came to 2 bases and at J to 8 bases, leaving 10 bases not matched to a gene. The germline gives CDR1 SGHDT, CDR2 YYEEEE. The CDR3 reads CASSFRDRVSVGYTF. CDR3 bases: TGTGCCAGCAGCTTCCGGGACAGGGTATCGGTGGGCTACACCTTC.

V is TRBV7-2 and J is TRBJ1-1; TRBD1 might be the D (5 bases). The CDR3 length is 14 residues. Germline CDR1 is SGHTA and CDR2 is FQGNSA. V was shortened by 5 bases and J by 10 bases, with 20 bases between the two germline ends. The CDR3 DNA follows: TGTGCCAGCAGCCCCCCCGGGACTCAACGGGGAGCTTTCTTT. Protein: CASSPPGTQRGAFF.

The gene calls are TRBV19 and TRBJ1-1, with a possible D match to TRBD1 (6 bases). CDR1 is LNHDA and CDR2 is SQIVND in the germline V gene (reference sequence). V was trimmed by 6 bases and J by 0 bases, leaving 17 bases between them. This CDR3 has 16 amino acids. The CDR3 spells CASSPRGSRMNTEAFF. Written as DNA, the CDR3 is TGTGCCAGTAGCCCGAGGGGGTCTCGGATGAACACTGAAGCTTTCTTT.